This entry lists 5 T cell receptor beta chains sequenced from one sample in a study of human versus mouse CDR3 diversity and MHC coevolution. Data came from immunoSEQ multiplex PCR; TCRdb stores just in-frame clones and leaves some out. The repertoire holds around 74,000 clones, with roughly 92% as singletons. Sequences were obtained from naive CD4+ T cells from blood. Noted subset: CD45RO-negative CD62L-positive naive CD4 T cells. Source of these receptors: a person aged 30-70 years in good health.

The genes are TRBV5-1 and TRBJ2-2; no clear D. Looked up from germline, CDR1 is SGHRS and CDR2 is YFSETQ. Trimming pared 4 bases from V and 5 bases from J, leaving 12 bases between. This CDR3 is 14 amino acids long. In DNA, the CDR3 is TGCGCCAGCAGCACCGAGAGATTGACCGGGGAGCTGTTTTTT. Its translation is CASSTERLTGELFF.

V is TRBV29-1 and J is TRBJ1-1; D ambiguous. The germline V gene encodes CDR1 SQVTM and CDR2 ANQGSEA. Trimming stripped 5 bases from V and 6 bases from J, with 16 bases between. This CDR3 is 13 amino acids long. For the CDR3, the DNA is TGCAGCGTTTGGCCCCGCCTCGGAGCTGAAGCTTTCTTT. This sequence encodes CSVWPRLGAEAFF.

The V and J genes are TRBV10-2 and TRBJ2-7, with 7 bases aligning to TRBD1. The trim removed 8 bases at V and 7 bases at J, leaving 11 bases unmatched. Germline V gene lookup returns CDR1 WSHSY and CDR2 SAAADI. The CDR3 covers 13 residues. In nucleotides, the CDR3 is TGCGCCAGCGGAACGACAGGGCCGGGGGAGCAGTACTTC. This sequence encodes CASGTTGPGEQYF.

The genes are TRBV27 and TRBJ1-6; TRBD1 matches 10 bases. The length of the CDR3 is 16 residues. The V gene's germline CDR1 is MNHEY and CDR2 SMNVEV (reference sequence). V shed 5 bases, J shed 8 bases, and the junction held 9 bases outside the gene matches. CDR3 DNA: TGTGCCAGCAGTGATCGGGACAGGGGAAAGGATTCACCCCTCCACTTT. This gives the protein CASSDRDRGKDSPLHF.

The chain has TRBV4-1 and TRBJ2-7; TRBD2 matches 14 bases. The CDR3 runs to 16 residues. With V trimmed by 1 base and J by 6 bases, 5 bases remained unmatched. CDR1 is MGHRA, CDR2 YSYEKL, per germline. In DNA form, the CDR3 reads TGCGCCAGCAGCCAAGTTCAGACTAGCGGGAGGGCCGAGCAGTACTTC. Amino acids: CASSQVQTSGRAEQYF.